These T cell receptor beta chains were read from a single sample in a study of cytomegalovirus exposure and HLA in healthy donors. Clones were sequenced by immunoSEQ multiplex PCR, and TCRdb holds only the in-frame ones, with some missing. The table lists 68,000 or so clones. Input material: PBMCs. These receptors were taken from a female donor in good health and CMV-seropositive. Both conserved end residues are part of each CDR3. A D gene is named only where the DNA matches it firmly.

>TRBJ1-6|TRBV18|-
CASSPQGSENSPLHF
TGTGCCAGCTCACCCCAGGGCAGTGAAAATTCACCCCTCCACTTT
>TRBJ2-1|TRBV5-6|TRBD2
CASSLVAGGVNEQFF
TGTGCCAGCAGCTTGGTTGCGGGAGGTGTGAATGAGCAGTTCTTC
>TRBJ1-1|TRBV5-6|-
CASSTGMNTEAFF
TGTGCCAGCAGCACCGGGATGAACACTGAAGCTTTCTTT
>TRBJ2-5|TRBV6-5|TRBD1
CASSYGQARQETQYF
TGTGCCAGCAGTTATGGACAGGCGAGGCAAGAGACCCAGTACTTC
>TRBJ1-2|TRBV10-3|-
CALNTGNYGYTF
TGTGCCCTAAATACAGGGAACTATGGCTACACCTTC
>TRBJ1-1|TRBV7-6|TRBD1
CASSPLADRDTEAFF
TGTGCCAGCAGCCCTCTAGCGGACAGGGACACTGAAGCTTTCTTT
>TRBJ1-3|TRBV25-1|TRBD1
CASTGQGARGTIYF
TGTGCCAGCACCGGACAGGGGGCAAGAGGCACCATATATTTT
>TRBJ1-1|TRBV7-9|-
CASSLSGLSAEDTEAFF
TGTGCCAGCAGCTTATCAGGACTATCCGCAGAGGACACTGAAGCTTTCTTT
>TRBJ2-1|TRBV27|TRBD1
CASSLKQDRGLLVSYNEQFF
TGTGCCAGCAGTTTAAAGCAGGACAGGGGGCTTCTAGTAAGCTACAATGAGCAGTTCTTC
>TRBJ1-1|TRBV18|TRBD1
CASSPGQGMNTEAFF
TGTGCCAGTTCACCGGGACAGGGGATGAACACTGAAGCTTTCTTT
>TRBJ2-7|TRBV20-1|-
CSAEANYEQYF
TGCAGTGCCGAGGCCAACTACGAGCAGTACTTC
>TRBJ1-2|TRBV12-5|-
CASGLVPPAIRDYGYTF
TGTGCTAGTGGTTTGGTACCCCCCGCCATCAGGGACTATGGCTACACCTTC
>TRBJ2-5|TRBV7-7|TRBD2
CASSLGGGETQYF
TGTGCTAGCAGCTTAGGCGGGGGAGAGACCCAGTACTTC
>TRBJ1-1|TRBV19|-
CASRQGAASTEAFF
TGTGCCAGTAGGCAGGGCGCTGCGAGCACTGAAGCTTTCTTT
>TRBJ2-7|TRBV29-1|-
CSVRETAYEQYF
TGCAGCGTTCGGGAGACAGCTTACGAGCAGTACTTC
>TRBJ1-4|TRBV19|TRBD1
CASGMGQLSNEKLFF
TGTGCCAGCGGCATGGGACAGCTATCTAATGAAAAACTGTTTTTT
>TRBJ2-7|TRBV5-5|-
CASSLRGSYEQYF
TGTGCCAGCAGCTTAAGGGGCTCCTACGAGCAGTACTTC
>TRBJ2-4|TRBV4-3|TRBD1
CASSQGGPRGQDIQYF
TGCGCCAGCAGCCAAGGGGGGCCGAGGGGGCAAGACATTCAGTACTTC
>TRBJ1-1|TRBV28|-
CASSLLGIGTEAFF
TGTGCCAGCAGTTTATTGGGCATTGGCACTGAAGCTTTCTTT
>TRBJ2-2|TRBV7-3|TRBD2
CASSSRPTSGVNTGELFF
TGTGCCAGCAGCTCGCGCCCTACTAGCGGAGTAAACACCGGGGAGCTGTTTTTT
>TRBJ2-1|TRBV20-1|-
CSANRGPEQFF
TGCAGTGCTAATAGAGGGCCCGAGCAGTTCTTC
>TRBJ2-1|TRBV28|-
CASTETASEQFF
TGTGCCAGCACCGAAACGGCTAGTGAGCAGTTCTTC
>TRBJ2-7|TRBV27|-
CASSLQGSSYEQYF
TGTGCCAGCAGTTTACAGGGCTCGTCCTACGAGCAGTACTTC
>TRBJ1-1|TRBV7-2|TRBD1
CASSRTGQAERNTEAFF
TGTGCCAGCAGCCGTACGGGACAGGCCGAGAGGAACACTGAAGCTTTCTTT
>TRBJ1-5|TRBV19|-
CASSIEGVSNQPQHF
TGTGCCAGTAGTATCGAGGGGGTTAGCAATCAGCCCCAGCATTTT
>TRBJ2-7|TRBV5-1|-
CASSPGTGRANSYEQYF
TGCGCCAGCAGCCCAGGTACAGGGCGAGCAAATTCCTACGAGCAGTACTTC
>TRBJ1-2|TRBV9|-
CASSGPGILSYGYTF
TGTGCCAGCAGCGGGCCAGGAATCTTGAGCTATGGCTACACCTTC
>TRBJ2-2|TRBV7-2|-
CASSYSSGSFGELFF
TGTGCCAGCAGTTATTCTTCGGGGAGCTTCGGGGAGCTGTTTTTT
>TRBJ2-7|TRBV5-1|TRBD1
CASSRMTGGYEQYF
TGCGCCAGCAGCCGCATGACAGGGGGCTACGAGCAGTACTTC
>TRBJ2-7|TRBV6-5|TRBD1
CASSYAGGPYEQYF
TGTGCCAGCAGTTACGCAGGGGGCCCCTACGAGCAGTACTTC
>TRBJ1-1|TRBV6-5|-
CASSYTLGLHTEAFF
TGTGCCAGCAGTTACACCCTGGGACTTCACACTGAAGCTTTCTTT
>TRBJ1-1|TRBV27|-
CASSFTGRTEAFF
TGTGCCAGCAGTTTTACAGGGAGAACTGAAGCTTTCTTT
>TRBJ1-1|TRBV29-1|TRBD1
CSVKGQGATEAFF
TGCAGCGTTAAAGGACAGGGGGCGACTGAAGCTTTCTTT
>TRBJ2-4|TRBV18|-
CASSPLGVGENIQYF
TGTGCCAGCTCACCACTCGGGGTTGGCGAGAACATTCAGTACTTC
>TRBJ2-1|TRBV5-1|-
CASSFEVGEQFF
TGCGCCAGCAGCTTTGAGGTTGGGGAGCAGTTCTTC
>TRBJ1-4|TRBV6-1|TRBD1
CASGGYGTGEEKLFF
TGTGCCAGCGGAGGTTATGGGACAGGGGAAGAAAAACTGTTTTTT
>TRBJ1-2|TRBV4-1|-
CASGEVGMYGYTF
TGCGCCAGCGGGGAGGTCGGAATGTATGGCTACACCTTC
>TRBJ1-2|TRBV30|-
CAWSREFGNYGYTF
TGTGCCTGGAGCCGGGAATTCGGGAACTATGGCTACACCTTC
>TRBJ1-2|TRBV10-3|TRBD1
CAISAGTGGMDYGYTF
TGTGCCATCAGTGCCGGGACAGGGGGAATGGACTATGGCTACACCTTC
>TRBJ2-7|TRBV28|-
CASSPPIVEQYF
TGTGCCAGCAGTCCCCCTATAGTTGAGCAGTACTTC
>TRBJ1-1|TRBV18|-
CASSPIFMNTEAFF
TGTGCCAGCTCACCTATATTTATGAACACTGAAGCTTTCTTT
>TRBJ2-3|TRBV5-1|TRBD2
CASSLGTSWDNTDTQYF
TGCGCCAGCAGCTTGGGGACTAGCTGGGACAACACAGATACGCAGTATTTT
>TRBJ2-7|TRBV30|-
CAWSNTGYEQYF
TGTGCCTGGAGTAACACAGGGTACGAGCAGTACTTC
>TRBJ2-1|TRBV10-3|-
CAIGEGGEVYNEQFF
TGTGCCATCGGAGAGGGCGGTGAGGTCTACAATGAGCAGTTCTTC
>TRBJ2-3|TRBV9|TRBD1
CASSVQGASTDTQYF
TGTGCCAGCAGCGTACAGGGGGCAAGCACAGATACGCAGTATTTT
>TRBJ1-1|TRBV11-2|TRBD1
CASSLMGQGSRAFF
TGTGCCAGCAGCTTAATGGGACAGGGCTCGCGAGCTTTCTTT
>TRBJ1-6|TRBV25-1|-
CAGSGLEALHF
TGTGCCGGCAGTGGGTTGGAGGCCCTCCACTTT
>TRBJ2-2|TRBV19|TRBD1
CASSIRSGGLSNTGELFF
TGTGCCAGTAGTATCAGGTCAGGGGGCCTTTCGAACACCGGGGAGCTGTTTTTT
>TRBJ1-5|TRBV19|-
CASRHYSFNQPQHF
TGTGCCAGTAGACATTACAGCTTCAATCAGCCCCAGCATTTT
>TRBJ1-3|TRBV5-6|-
CASSASMSSGNTIYF
TGTGCCAGCAGCGCCTCAATGAGCTCTGGAAACACCATATATTTT
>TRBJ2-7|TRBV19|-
CASSIDQGSYEQYF
TGTGCCAGTAGTATAGACCAGGGATCCTACGAGCAGTACTTC
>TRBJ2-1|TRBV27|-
CASSSGPSSYNEQFF
TGTGCCAGCTCGAGCGGACCAAGCTCCTACAATGAGCAGTTCTTC